The clone carrying this T cell receptor (beta chain) has more than one count but fewer than ten. What it recognizes is unknown. Trimming removed 4 bases from V and 7 bases from J, with 12 bases in between. The germline V gene has CDR1 SGHNT and CDR2 YYREEE (reference sequence). The CDR3 sequence is 13 residues long. Time point of the sample: patch test 1, 2 weeks after DPC sensitization. Treatment denoted: therapeutic diphenylcyclopropenone sensitization with weekly scalp DPC. This record belongs to a study of human T cells and chemical hapten exposure. TCRdb analysed the RACE reads with MiXCR anew, one entry per CDR3 protein. The sample has about 340,000 distinct CDR3 sequences; approximately 6.3% are singletons. Study results and limitations: Expanded TCRs created a significantly greater count of big CDR3 similarity clusters than controls did.

The TCR originated in a young woman with alopecia areata. Some clones in this sample may be carry-over from other donors' samples. The source material was whole blood, sampled in connection with sensitization to the hapten diphenylcyclopropenone (DPC). The genes are TRBV5-4 and TRBJ1-5; D gene unclear. The CDR3 loop reads CASSADSEQPQHF. The CDR3 DNA sequence: TGTGCCAGCAGCGCGGATTCAGAACAGCCCCAGCATTTT. Supplemented by reference TRBV5-4 and TRBJ1-5, the full variable domain reads ETGVTQSPTHLIKTRGQQVTLRCSSQSGHNTVSWYQQALGQGPQFIFQYYREEENGRGNFPPRFSGLQFPNYSSELNVNALELDDSALYLCASSADSEQPQHFGDGTRLSIL.